A selection of T cell receptor beta chains follows, all from one sample in a study of memory B cells and T cells in multiple sclerosis. For these receptors, no antigen is known. Only in-frame clones appear in the TCRdb table, and some are missing; sequencing was by immunoSEQ multiplex PCR. The sample records roughly 12,000 clones, approximately 84% being singletons. The sequenced material came from PBMCs from blood kept in culture. The receptors stem from a human donor with multiple sclerosis. CDR3s include the opening cysteine and the closing phenylalanine or tryptophan. The D gene is left open where the match is weak. Only some rows state a clone size, as once, few, many or a class for expanded clones.

DNA,CDR3,D,J,V,size
TGTGCCAACAGCCCCCGAGGGGGACAGAACACTGAAGCTTTCTTT,CANSPRGGQNTEAFF,NA,TRBJ1-1,TRBV13,NA
TGCGCCAGCAGTATCAGGGCGGTGGGGGCAGATACGCAGTATTTT,CASSIRAVGADTQYF,NA,TRBJ2-3,TRBV5-1,NA
TGTGCCAGCAGCCGGACGGCCTGGAACTATGGCTACACCTTC,CASSRTAWNYGYTF,NA,TRBJ1-2,TRBV7-6,NA
TGCGCCAGCAGCGTGATCCCGGGACAGGGGTCCTACGAGCAGTACTTC,CASSVIPGQGSYEQYF,TRBD1,TRBJ2-7,TRBV4-1,NA
TGTGCCAGCAGTGAAGAGGAAGGGGGCGGCTACGAGCAGTACTTC,CASSEEEGGGYEQYF,TRBD1,TRBJ2-7,TRBV6-1,NA
TGTGCCAGTAACGGACAGGGAATTTCCTACGAGCAGTACTTC,CASNGQGISYEQYF,TRBD1,TRBJ2-7,TRBV2,NA
TGTGCCAGCAGCAAAGCACCGGGACAGGGGGGTCTCGAGCAGTACTTC,CASSKAPGQGGLEQYF,NA,TRBJ2-7,TRBV21-1,NA
TGTGCCACCAGCAGAAAAGGGCAGGGGTCGGCCCCCCAGCATTTT,CATSRKGQGSAPQHF,NA,TRBJ1-5,TRBV15,NA
TGTGCCAGCAGGGAGCGGGAGCTCTCCTACGAGCAGTACTTC,CASRERELSYEQYF,TRBD2,TRBJ2-7,TRBV2,NA
TGTGCCAGCAGCTTGGGTGGTTCTGGCTACACCTTC,CASSLGGSGYTF,NA,TRBJ1-2,TRBV11-2,NA
TGTGCCAGCAGCGTGTCGAGGGACGGTACCACCTACGAGCAGTACTTC,CASSVSRDGTTYEQYF,NA,TRBJ2-7,TRBV9,once
TGTGCCAGCAGTTCCATAAACACCATATATTTT,CASSSINTIYF,NA,TRBJ1-3,TRBV28,NA
TGTGCCAGCAGCTTAAACCGAAGACAGATGAACACCGGGGAGCTGTTTTTT,CASSLNRRQMNTGELFF,NA,TRBJ2-2,TRBV7-6,NA
TGCAGCGTCCAGGGGGCGCTTGGTGGATCCTACGAGCAGTACTTC,CSVQGALGGSYEQYF,TRBD1,TRBJ2-7,TRBV29-1,NA
TGTGCCAGCAGCTTAGGACAGGGGGCGTACCAGCCCCAGCATTTT,CASSLGQGAYQPQHF,TRBD1,TRBJ1-5,TRBV7-9,NA
TGTGCCAGCAGTTTTTCAACTAGCGGGGGAGTCCTCTACGAGCAGTACTTC,CASSFSTSGGVLYEQYF,TRBD2,TRBJ2-7,TRBV27,NA
TGTGCCAGTAGTATTGGGGCAGGGTCCTACGAGCAGTACTTC,CASSIGAGSYEQYF,NA,TRBJ2-7,TRBV19,NA
TGTGCCAGCTCACCACTTATTACGGGACAGGGCTACACTGAAGCTTTCTTT,CASSPLITGQGYTEAFF,TRBD1,TRBJ1-1,TRBV18,NA
TGTGCCAGCATTACTGTTCGGGGTCCCTATGGCTACACCTTC,CASITVRGPYGYTF,NA,TRBJ1-2,TRBV28,NA
TGCGCCAGCAGCTTTTTTGGGGATAATGAGCAGTTCTTC,CASSFFGDNEQFF,NA,TRBJ2-1,TRBV5-1,NA
TGTGCCTGGAGTCTGGACAGGCACGGGCGGGGCACCATTCAGTACTTC,CAWSLDRHGRGTIQYF,NA,TRBJ2-4,TRBV30,NA
TGTGCCAGCAGCTATCTGGCCTACGAGCAGTACTTC,CASSYLAYEQYF,NA,TRBJ2-7,TRBV7-9,few
TGTGCCAGCAGTTGGGGGGGGCTATACGAGCAGTACTTC,CASSWGGLYEQYF,NA,TRBJ2-7,TRBV6-6,NA
TGCGCCAGACCAGCGGGGACTAGCGGGTCGGGACCCTACGAGCAGTACTTC,CARPAGTSGSGPYEQYF,TRBD2,TRBJ2-7,TRBV10-1,NA
TGTGCCAGCAGCGGGACAGGGGGCTATGGCTACACCTTC,CASSGTGGYGYTF,TRBD1,TRBJ1-2,TRBV7-9,NA
TGTGCCAGCAGTGAACAGCATAATTCACCCCTCCACTTT,CASSEQHNSPLHF,NA,TRBJ1-6,TRBV25-1,NA
TGCAGCGTTGCGGGACGGGGGTCGTGGACAGATACGCAGTATTTT,CSVAGRGSWTDTQYF,NA,TRBJ2-3,TRBV29-1,NA
TGTGCCAGTAGTATTGTTGGTAGCGGCCACACCGGGGAGCTGTTTTTT,CASSIVGSGHTGELFF,NA,TRBJ2-2,TRBV19,few
TGTGCCAGCAGCTTAGGAGCGGGAGACGAGCAGTACTTC,CASSLGAGDEQYF,TRBD2,TRBJ2-7,TRBV7-3,NA
TGTGCCAGCAGCCCAACCGGGTCATCCTACGAGCAGTACTTC,CASSPTGSSYEQYF,NA,TRBJ2-7,TRBV7-8,NA
TGTGCCAGCAGCCCAGAAAAACCGGGACAGGGGACAGACCCCTACGAGCAGTACTTC,CASSPEKPGQGTDPYEQYF,TRBD1,TRBJ2-7,TRBV27,NA
TGTGCCAGCAGTCCCCTTTCTCAGGTCGGGGAGCTGTTTTTT,CASSPLSQVGELFF,NA,TRBJ2-2,TRBV6-1,NA
TGTGCCAGCAGCTCCGGGACAGTAAGTTCACCCCTCCACTTT,CASSSGTVSSPLHF,TRBD1,TRBJ1-6,TRBV5-5,NA
TGCGCCAGCAGTAGACAGGCCCCAGATACGCAGTATTTT,CASSRQAPDTQYF,NA,TRBJ2-3,TRBV10-2,NA
TGTGCCAGCAGCCAAGAACAGGGGGCTAGCGGGAGGATAGTTCCAGATACGCAGTATTTT,CASSQEQGASGRIVPDTQYF,TRBD2,TRBJ2-3,TRBV4-2,NA
TGTGCCAGCAGTGGAAGGGACAGGGTAGGAGATACGCAGTATTTT,CASSGRDRVGDTQYF,TRBD1,TRBJ2-3,TRBV2,NA
TGTGCCAGCAGTGACGCGGGCTATGGGGAGCAGTTCTTC,CASSDAGYGEQFF,NA,TRBJ2-1,TRBV6-4,NA
TGTGCCAGCAGTTTAGCCCTCGGGCAGTACAATCAGCCCCAGCATTTT,CASSLALGQYNQPQHF,NA,TRBJ1-5,TRBV28,once
TGCGCCAGCAGCTTGGCCCTAGCGGGCCTTTACGAGCAGTACTTC,CASSLALAGLYEQYF,TRBD2,TRBJ2-7,TRBV5-1,NA
TGTGCCAGCAGCGGCTACGAGCAGTACTTC,CASSGYEQYF,NA,TRBJ2-7,TRBV2,NA
TGTGCCAGCAGTTGGGGACTAGCGGGAGGGGATAATGAGCAGTTCTTC,CASSWGLAGGDNEQFF,TRBD2,TRBJ2-1,TRBV6-5,few